The clone carrying this T cell receptor beta chain was found a few times. This record belongs to a study of shared clonotypes between healthy human individuals. Sequenced by immunoSEQ multiplex PCR; TCRdb stores in-frame clones only, minus some. The profile covers hundreds of thousands of clones, with about three quarters appearing a single time and under 2% taken by the ten largest. Germline V CDR1 and CDR2: MDHEN, SYDVKM. V was shortened by 3 bases and J by 9 bases, with 20 bases between the two germline ends. The CDR3 loop spans 15 amino acids. This TCR came from a woman in her twenties or thirties in good health. The sequenced material came from memory CD4+ T cells sorted from blood. The subset here: CD45RA-negative fraction. This chain connects TRBV28 to TRBJ2-5; perhaps TRBD1 as D (5 bases). CDR3 sequence: CASSLASYSIGAQYF. For the CDR3, the DNA is TGTGCCAGCAGTTTGGCGAGCTACTCTATAGGGGCCCAGTACTTC.